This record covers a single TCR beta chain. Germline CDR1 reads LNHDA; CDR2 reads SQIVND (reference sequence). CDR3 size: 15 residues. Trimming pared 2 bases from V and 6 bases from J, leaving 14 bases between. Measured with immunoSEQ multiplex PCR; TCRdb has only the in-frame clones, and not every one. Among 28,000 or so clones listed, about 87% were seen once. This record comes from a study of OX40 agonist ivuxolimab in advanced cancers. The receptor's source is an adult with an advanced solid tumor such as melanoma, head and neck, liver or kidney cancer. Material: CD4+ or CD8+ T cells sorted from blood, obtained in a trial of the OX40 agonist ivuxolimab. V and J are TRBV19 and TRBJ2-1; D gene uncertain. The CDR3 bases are TGTGCCAGTAGTATACTTCCTTACACCGGCAATGAGCAGTTCTTC. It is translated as CASSILPYTGNEQFF.